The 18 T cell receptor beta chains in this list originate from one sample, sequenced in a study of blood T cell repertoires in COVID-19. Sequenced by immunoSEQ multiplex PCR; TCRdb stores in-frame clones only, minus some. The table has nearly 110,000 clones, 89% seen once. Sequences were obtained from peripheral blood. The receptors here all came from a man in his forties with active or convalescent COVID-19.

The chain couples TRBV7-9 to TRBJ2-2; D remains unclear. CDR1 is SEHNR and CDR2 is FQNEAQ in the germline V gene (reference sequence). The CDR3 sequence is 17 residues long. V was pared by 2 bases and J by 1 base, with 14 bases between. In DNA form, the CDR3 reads TGTGCCAGCAGCTTAAATGTAGGCGGAGAGAACACCGGGGAGCTGTTTTTT. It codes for CASSLNVGGENTGELFF. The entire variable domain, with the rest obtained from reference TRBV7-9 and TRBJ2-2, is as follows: DTGVSQNPRHKITKRGQNVTFRCDPISEHNRLYWYRQTLGQGPEFLTYFQNEAQLEKSRLLSDRFSAERPKGSFSTLEIQRTEQGDSAMYLCASSLNVGGENTGELFFGEGSRLTVL.

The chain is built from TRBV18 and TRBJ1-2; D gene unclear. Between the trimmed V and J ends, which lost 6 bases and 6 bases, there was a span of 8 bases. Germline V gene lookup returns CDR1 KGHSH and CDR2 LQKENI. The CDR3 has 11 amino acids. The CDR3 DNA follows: TGTGCCAGCTCTCAACGGGATGGCTACACCTTC. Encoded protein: CASSQRDGYTF.

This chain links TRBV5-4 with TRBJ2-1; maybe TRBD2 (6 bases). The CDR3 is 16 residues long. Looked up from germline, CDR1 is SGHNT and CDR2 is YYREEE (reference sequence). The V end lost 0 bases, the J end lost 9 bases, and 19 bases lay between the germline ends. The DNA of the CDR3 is TGTGCCAGCAGCTTGGGGGACTTCGCACCCCAATCTGAGCAGTTCTTC. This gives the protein CASSLGDFAPQSEQFF.

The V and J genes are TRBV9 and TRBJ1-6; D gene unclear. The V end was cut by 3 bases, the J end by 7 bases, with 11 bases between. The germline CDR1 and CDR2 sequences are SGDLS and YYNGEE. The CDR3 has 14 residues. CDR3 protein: CASSADSMNSPLHF. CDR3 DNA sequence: TGTGCCAGCAGCGCGGACTCGATGAATTCACCCCTCCACTTT.

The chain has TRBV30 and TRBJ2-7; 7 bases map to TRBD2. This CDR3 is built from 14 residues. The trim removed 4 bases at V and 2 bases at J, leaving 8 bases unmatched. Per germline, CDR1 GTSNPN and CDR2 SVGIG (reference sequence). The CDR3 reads CAWNAGTTAYEQYF. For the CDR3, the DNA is TGTGCCTGGAATGCCGGGACTACCGCCTACGAGCAGTACTTC.

The DNA of the CDR3 is TGCGCCAGCAGCCCCGTAGGCAGGGTCAATCAGCCCCAGCATTTT. As protein: CASSPVGRVNQPQHF. The V gene is TRBV4-1, the J gene TRBJ1-5; a possible D gene is TRBD1 (5 bases). With 4 bases removed from V and 3 bases from J, the gap between germline ends came to 13 bases. The V gene's germline CDR1 is MGHRA and CDR2 YSYEKL. The CDR3 totals 15 residues.

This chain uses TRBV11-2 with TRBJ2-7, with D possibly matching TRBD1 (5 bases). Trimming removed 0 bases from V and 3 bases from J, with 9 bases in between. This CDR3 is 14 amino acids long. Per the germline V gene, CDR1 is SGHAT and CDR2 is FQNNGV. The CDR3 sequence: CASSLDVQGYEQYF. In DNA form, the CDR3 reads TGTGCCAGCAGCTTAGATGTGCAGGGCTACGAGCAGTACTTC.

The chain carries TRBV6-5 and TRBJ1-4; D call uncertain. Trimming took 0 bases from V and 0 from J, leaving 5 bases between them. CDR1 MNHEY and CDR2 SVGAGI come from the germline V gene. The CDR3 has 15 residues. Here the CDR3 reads CASSYSSSTNEKLFF. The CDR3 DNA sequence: TGTGCCAGCAGTTACTCTAGTTCAACTAATGAAAAACTGTTTTTT.

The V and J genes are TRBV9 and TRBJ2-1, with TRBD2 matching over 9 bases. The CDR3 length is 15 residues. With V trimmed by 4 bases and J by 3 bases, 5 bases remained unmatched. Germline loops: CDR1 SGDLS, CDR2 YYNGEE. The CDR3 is CASSPLAGLYNEQFF. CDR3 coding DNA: TGTGCCAGCAGCCCCCTAGCGGGGCTCTACAATGAGCAGTTCTTC. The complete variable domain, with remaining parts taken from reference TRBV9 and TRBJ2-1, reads DSGVTQTPKHLITATGQRVTLRCSPRSGDLSVYWYQQSLDQGLQFLIQYYNGEERAKGNILERFSAQQFPDLHSELNLSSLELGDSALYFCASSPLAGLYNEQFFGPGTRLTVL.

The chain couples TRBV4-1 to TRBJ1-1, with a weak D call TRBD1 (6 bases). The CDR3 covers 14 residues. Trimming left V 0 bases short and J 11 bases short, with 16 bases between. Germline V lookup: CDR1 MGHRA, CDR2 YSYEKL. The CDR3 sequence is CASSQDQGISAAFF. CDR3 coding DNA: TGCGCCAGCAGCCAAGACCAGGGGATAAGCGCGGCTTTCTTT.

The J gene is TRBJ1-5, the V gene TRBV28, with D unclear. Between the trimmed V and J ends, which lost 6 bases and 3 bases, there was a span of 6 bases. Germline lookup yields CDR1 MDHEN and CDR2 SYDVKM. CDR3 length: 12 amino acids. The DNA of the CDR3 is TGTGCCAGCAGGCAGAACAATCAGCCCCAGCATTTT. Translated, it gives CASRQNNQPQHF.

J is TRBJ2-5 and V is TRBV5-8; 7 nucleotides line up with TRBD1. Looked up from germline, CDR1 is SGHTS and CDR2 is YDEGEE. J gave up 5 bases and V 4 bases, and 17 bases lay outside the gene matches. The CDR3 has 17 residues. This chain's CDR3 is CASSLGQTSDLRETQYF. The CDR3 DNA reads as TGTGCCAGCAGCCTGGGACAGACCTCAGACCTCAGGGAGACCCAGTACTTC.

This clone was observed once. CDR3 coding DNA: TGTGCCAGTATTCCTAGTGGCAGGGGTGACACTGAAGCTTTCTTT. The encoded protein is CASIPSGRGDTEAFF. The chain is built from TRBV19 and TRBJ1-1; D perhaps matches TRBD1 (6 bases). The germline V gene has CDR1 LNHDA and CDR2 SQIVND (reference sequence). Trimming took off 7 bases at V and 3 bases at J, with 18 bases between the two ends. The CDR3 consists of 15 residues.

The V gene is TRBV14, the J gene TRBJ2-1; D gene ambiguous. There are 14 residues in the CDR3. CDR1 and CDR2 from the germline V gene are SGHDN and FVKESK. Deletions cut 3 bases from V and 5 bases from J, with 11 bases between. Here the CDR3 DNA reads TGTGCCAGCAGCCAGAGTGGGCCCCACAATGAGCAGTTCTTC. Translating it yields CASSQSGPHNEQFF.

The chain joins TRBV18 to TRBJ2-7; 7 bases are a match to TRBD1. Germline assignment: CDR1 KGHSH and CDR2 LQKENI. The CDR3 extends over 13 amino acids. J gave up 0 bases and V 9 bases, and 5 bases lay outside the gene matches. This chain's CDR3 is CASSSGGSYEQYF. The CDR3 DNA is TGTGCCAGTTCCTCAGGGGGCTCCTACGAGCAGTACTTC. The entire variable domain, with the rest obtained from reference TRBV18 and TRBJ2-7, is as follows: NAGVMQNPRHLVRRRGQEARLRCSPMKGHSHVYWYRQLPEEGLKFMVYLQKENIIDESGMPKERFSAEFPKEGPSILRIQQVVRGDSAAYFCASSSGGSYEQYFGPGTRLTVT.

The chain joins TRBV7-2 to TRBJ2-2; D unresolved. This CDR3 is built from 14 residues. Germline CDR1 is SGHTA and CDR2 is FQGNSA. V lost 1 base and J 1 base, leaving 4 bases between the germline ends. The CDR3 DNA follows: TGTGCCAGCAGCTTAGGACAGAACACCGGGGAGCTGTTTTTT. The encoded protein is CASSLGQNTGELFF.

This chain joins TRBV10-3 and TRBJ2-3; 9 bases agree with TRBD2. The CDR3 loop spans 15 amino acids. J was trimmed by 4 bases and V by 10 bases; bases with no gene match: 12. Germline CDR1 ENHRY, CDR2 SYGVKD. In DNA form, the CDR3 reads TGTGCCACTGCAATCGGCGGGAGGGAGGCAGATACGCAGTATTTT. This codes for CATAIGGREADTQYF.

The CDR3 spells CASTSGGGQGYTF. The CDR3, as DNA: TGTGCCAGCACCAGCGGGGGCGGGCAGGGCTACACCTTC. The chain employs TRBV21-1 and TRBJ1-2. TRBV21-1 is an annotated pseudogene. The CDR3 totals 13 residues.